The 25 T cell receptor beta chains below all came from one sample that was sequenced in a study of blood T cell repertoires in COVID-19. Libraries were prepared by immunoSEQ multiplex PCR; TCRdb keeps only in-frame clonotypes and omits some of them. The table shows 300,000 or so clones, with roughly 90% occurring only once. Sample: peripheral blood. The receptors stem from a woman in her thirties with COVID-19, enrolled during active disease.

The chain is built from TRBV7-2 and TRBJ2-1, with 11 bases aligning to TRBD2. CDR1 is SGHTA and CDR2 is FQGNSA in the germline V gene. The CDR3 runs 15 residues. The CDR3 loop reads CATSQTSGRDNEQFF. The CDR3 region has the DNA TGTGCTACCTCCCAAACTAGCGGGAGAGACAATGAGCAGTTCTTC.

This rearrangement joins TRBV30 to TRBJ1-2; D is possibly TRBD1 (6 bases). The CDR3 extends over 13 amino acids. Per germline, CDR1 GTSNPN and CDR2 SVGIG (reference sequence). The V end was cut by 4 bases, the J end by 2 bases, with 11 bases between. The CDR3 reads CAWNAGDNYGYTF. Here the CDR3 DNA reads TGTGCCTGGAACGCAGGGGACAACTATGGCTACACCTTC.

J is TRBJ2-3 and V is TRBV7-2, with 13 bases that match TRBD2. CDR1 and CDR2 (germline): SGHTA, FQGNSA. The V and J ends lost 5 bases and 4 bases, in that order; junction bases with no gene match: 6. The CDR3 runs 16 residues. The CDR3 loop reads CASSPTSGRRADTQYF. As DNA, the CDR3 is TGTGCCAGCAGCCCGACTAGCGGGAGGAGGGCAGATACGCAGTATTTT.

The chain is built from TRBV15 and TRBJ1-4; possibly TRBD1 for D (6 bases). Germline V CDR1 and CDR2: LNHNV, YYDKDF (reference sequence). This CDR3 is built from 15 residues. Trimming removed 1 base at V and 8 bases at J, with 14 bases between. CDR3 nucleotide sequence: TGTGCCACCAGCAGAGCGTCGGCAGGGGACGAAAAACTGTTTTTT. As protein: CATSRASAGDEKLFF.

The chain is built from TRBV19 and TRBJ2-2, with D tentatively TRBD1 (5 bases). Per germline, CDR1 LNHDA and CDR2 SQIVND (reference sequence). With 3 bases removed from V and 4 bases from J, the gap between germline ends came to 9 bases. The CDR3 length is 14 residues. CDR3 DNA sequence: TGTGCCAGTAGTATCTCCAGGGCCACCGGGGAGCTGTTTTTT. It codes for CASSISRATGELFF.

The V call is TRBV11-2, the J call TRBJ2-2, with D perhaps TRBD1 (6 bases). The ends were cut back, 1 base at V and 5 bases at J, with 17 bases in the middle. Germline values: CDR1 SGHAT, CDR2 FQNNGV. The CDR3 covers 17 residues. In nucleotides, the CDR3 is TGTGCCAGCAGCTTAGGGTCAGGCAGGGGTGGAACCGGGGAGCTGTTTTTT. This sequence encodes CASSLGSGRGGTGELFF.

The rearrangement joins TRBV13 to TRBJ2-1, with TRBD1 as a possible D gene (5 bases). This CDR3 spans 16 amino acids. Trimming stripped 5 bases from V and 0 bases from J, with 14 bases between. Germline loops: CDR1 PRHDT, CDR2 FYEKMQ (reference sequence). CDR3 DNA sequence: TGTGCCAGCAGCCGCCCAGGACAATTCTCCTACAATGAGCAGTTCTTC. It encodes CASSRPGQFSYNEQFF.

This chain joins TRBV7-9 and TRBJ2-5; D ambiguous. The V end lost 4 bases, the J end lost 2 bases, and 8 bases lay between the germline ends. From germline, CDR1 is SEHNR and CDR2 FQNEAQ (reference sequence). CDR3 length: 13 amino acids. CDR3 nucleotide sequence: TGTGCCAGCAGCTCAGATCCTCAAGAGACCCAGTACTTC. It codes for CASSSDPQETQYF.

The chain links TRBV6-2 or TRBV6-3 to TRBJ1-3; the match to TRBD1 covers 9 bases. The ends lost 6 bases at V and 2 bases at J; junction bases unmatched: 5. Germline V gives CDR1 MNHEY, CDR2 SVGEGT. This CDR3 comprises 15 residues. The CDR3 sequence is CASSRDRVPGNTIYF. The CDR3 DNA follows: TGTGCCAGCAGCCGGGACAGGGTTCCTGGAAACACCATATATTTT.

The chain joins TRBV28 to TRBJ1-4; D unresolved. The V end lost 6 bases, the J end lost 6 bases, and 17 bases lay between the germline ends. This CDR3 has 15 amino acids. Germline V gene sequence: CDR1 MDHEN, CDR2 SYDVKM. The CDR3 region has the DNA TGTGCCAGCAGCTTCATTTTAGATACCCATGAAAAACTGTTTTTT. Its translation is CASSFILDTHEKLFF.

In nucleotides, the CDR3 is TGTGCCAGCACCTCGGGACAGAATTTTTACAATGAGCAGTTCTTC. This codes for CASTSGQNFYNEQFF. V and J are TRBV18 and TRBJ2-1; 7 bases map to TRBD1. The germline V gene has CDR1 KGHSH and CDR2 LQKENI. The CDR3 is 15 amino acids. V lost 8 bases to trimming and J lost 4 bases; unmatched junction nucleotides: 11.

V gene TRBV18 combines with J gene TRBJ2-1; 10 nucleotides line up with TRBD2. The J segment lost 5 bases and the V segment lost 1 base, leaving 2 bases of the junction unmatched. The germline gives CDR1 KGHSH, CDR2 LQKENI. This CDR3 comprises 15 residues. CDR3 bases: TGTGCCAGCTCACCACGACTAGCGGGTGACAATGAGCAGTTCTTC. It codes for CASSPRLAGDNEQFF.

The CDR3 sequence is CASSERTGGGYGYTF. In DNA form, the CDR3 reads TGTGCCAGCAGTGAACGAACAGGGGGCGGCTATGGCTACACCTTC. This chain uses TRBV6-1 with TRBJ1-2, with 9 bases identical to TRBD1. Germline assignment: CDR1 MNHNS and CDR2 SASEGT. V was clipped by 2 bases and J by 4 bases; unmatched bases: 5. This CDR3 is 15 amino acids long.

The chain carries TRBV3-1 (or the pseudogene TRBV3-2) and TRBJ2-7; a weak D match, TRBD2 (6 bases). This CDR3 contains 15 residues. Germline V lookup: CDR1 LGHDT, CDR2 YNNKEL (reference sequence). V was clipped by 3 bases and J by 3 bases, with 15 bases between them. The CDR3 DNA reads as TGTGCCAGCAGCCAGGGGACTTCCCCTCTCTACGAGCAGTACTTC. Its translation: CASSQGTSPLYEQYF.

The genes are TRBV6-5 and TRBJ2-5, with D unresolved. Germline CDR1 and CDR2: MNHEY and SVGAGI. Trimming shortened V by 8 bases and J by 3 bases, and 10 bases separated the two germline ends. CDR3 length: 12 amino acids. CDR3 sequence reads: CASGMRKETQYF. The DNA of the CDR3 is TGTGCCAGCGGAATGAGGAAAGAGACCCAGTACTTC.

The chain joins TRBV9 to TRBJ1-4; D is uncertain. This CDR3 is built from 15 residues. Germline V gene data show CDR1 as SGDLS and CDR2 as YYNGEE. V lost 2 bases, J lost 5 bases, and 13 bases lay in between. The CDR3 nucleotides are TGTGCCAGCAGCGTGGAGGTAGGGAGGAATGAAAAACTGTTTTTT. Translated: CASSVEVGRNEKLFF.

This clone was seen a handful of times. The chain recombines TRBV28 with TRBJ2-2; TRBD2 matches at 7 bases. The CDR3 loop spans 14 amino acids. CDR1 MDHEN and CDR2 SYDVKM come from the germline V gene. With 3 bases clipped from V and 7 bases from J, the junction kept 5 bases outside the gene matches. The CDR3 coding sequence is TGTGCCAGCAGTTTTGACAGCGGGAACGGGGAGCTGTTTTTT. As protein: CASSFDSGNGELFF. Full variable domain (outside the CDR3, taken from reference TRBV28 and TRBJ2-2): DVKVTQSSRYLVKRTGEKVFLECVQDMDHENMFWYRQDPGLGLRLIYFSYDVKMKEKGDIPEGYSVSREKKERFSLILESASTNQTSMYLCASSFDSGNGELFFGEGSRLTVL.

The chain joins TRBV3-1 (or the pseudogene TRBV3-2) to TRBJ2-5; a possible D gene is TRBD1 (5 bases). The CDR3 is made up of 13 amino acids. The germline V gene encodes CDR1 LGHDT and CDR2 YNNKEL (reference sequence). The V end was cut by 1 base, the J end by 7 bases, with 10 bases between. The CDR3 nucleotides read TGTGCCAGCAGCCAAGGACAGCCCCTGACCCAGTACTTC. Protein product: CASSQGQPLTQYF.

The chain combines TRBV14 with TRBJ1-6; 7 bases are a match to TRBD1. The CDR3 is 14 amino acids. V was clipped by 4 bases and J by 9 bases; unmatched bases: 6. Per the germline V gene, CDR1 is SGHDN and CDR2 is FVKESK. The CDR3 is CASSPTGAFSPLHF. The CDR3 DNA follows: TGTGCCAGCAGCCCTACAGGGGCCTTTTCACCCCTCCACTTT.

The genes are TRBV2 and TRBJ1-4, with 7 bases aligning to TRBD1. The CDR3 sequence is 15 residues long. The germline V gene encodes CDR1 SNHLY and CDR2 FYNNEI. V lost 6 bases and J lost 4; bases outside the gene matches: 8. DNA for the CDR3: TGTGCCAGCAGAGGAAAGGGACAGTTTAATGAAAAACTGTTTTTT. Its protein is CASRGKGQFNEKLFF.

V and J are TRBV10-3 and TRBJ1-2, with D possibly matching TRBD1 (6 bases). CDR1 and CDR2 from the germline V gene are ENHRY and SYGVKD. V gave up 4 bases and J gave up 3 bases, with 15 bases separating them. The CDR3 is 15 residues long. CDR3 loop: CAISVNSQGYYGYTF. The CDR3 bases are TGTGCCATCAGTGTAAATTCACAGGGTTACTATGGCTACACCTTC.

CDR3 region: CASSLGGTGSNYGYTF. CDR3 in DNA: TGTGCCAGCAGCTTAGGAGGGACAGGTAGTAACTATGGCTACACCTTC. This chain links TRBV7-2 with TRBJ1-2; 8 bases are a match to TRBD1. The CDR3 extends over 16 amino acids. After removal of 1 base from V and 1 base from J, the junction contained 5 bases not matched to a gene. Germline V gene data show CDR1 as SGHTA and CDR2 as FQGNSA.

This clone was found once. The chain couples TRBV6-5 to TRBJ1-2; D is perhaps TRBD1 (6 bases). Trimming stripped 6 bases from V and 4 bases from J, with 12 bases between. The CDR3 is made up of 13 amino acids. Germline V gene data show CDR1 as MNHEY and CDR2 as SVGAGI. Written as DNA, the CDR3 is TGTGCCAGCAGCAATACAGGGTCCTATGGCTACACCTTC. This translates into CASSNTGSYGYTF.

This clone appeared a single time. This CDR3 reads CASSWQGMNTEAFF. CDR3 in DNA: TGTGCCAGTAGTTGGCAGGGGATGAACACTGAAGCTTTCTTT. The V call is TRBV19, the J call TRBJ1-1; D perhaps matches TRBD1 (6 bases). The length of the CDR3 is 14 residues. CDR1 and CDR2 from the germline V gene are LNHDA and SQIVND (reference sequence). V lost 5 bases and J lost 0, with 10 bases in between.

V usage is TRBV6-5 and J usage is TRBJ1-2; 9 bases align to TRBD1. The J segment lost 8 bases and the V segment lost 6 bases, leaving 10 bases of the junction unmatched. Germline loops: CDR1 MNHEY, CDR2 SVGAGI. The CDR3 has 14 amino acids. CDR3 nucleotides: TGTGCCAGCAGCCCCCTGGGACAGGGCGGCGGCTACACCTTC. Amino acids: CASSPLGQGGGYTF.